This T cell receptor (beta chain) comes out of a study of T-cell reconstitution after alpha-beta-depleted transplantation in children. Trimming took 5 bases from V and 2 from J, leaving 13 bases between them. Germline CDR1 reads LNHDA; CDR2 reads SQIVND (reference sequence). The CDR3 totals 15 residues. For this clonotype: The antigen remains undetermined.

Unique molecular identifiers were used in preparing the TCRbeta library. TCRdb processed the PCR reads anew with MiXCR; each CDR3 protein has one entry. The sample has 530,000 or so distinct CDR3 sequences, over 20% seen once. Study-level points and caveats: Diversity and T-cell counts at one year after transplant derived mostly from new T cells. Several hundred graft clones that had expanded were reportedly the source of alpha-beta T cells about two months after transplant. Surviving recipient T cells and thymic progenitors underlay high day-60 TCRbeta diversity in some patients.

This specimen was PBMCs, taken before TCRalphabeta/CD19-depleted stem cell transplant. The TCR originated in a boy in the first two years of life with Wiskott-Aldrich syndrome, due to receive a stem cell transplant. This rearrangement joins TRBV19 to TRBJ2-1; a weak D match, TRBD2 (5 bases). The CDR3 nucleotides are TGTGCCAGTAGTGCCTTCGGGGTGGCCTACAATGAGCAGTTCTTC. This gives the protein CASSAFGVAYNEQFF.